By sample share, the clone carrying this TCR beta chain is large (0.1 to 1%). Its antigen is unidentified. Sequencing used immunoSEQ version 4 in survey mode. Template was genomic DNA at around 9.3 ng/uL, with up to about 1 ug used per sample. Repertoires were generated with immunoSEQ multiplex PCR, while TCRdb's copy carries only in-frame clones and drops some. The sample shows around 8,000 clones, 60% to 70% of them seen only once. This sample is drawn from a study of persistence of HIV-infected CD4 T cells. Findings and caveats of the study: Antigen-responding cells were enriched for degenerate expanded CDR3beta sequences.

Cells were stimulated with CMV-infected fibroblast lysates at approximately 10 ug/mL. CD4+ T cells upregulating both CD40 ligand and CD69 were sorted as responding cells. Plasma HIV-1 RNA stayed below 50 copies/mL for at least 4 years. Stimulated PBMCs had first been depleted of CD8+ T cells. Trimming shortened V by 7 bases and J by 6 bases, and 15 bases separated the two germline ends. Germline V lookup: CDR1 GTSNPN, CDR2 SVGIG (reference sequence). CDR3 size: 12 residues. The chain carries TRBV30 and TRBJ1-2; weak D call: TRBD1 (5 bases). The receptor was derived from an adult man with HIV who was CMV-seropositive. Sequencing was performed on CD4+ T cells sorted from PBMCs after roughly 18-hour stimulation, taken from a patient who received antiretroviral therapy. In nucleotides, the CDR3 is TGTGCCTCGGGGCACAGTCGGCATGGCTACACCTTC. Encoded protein: CASGHSRHGYTF. Supplemented by reference TRBV30 and TRBJ1-2, the full variable domain reads SQTIHQWPATLVQPVGSPLSLECTVEGTSNPNLYWYRQAAGRGLQLLFYSVGIGQISSEVPQNLSASRPQDRQFILSSKKLLLSDSGFYLCASGHSRHGYTFGSGTRLTVV.